This T cell receptor (beta chain) is from a study of OX40 agonist ivuxolimab in advanced cancers. Across the study: Patients' therapy was ivuxolimab, an antibody that acts as an agonist of OX40 (CD134).

V was trimmed by 5 bases and J by 2 bases, leaving 16 bases between them. The CDR3 loop spans 14 amino acids. CDR1 GTSNPN and CDR2 SVGIG come from the germline V gene (reference sequence). TCRdb's copy holds only in-frame clones and misses some; the assay was immunoSEQ multiplex PCR. The table shows more than 60,000 clones, with 65% to 90% occurring only once. The sequencing here drew on CD4+ or CD8+ T cells sorted from blood, taken in a trial of the OX40 agonist ivuxolimab. This chain links TRBV30 with TRBJ2-7, with D possibly called TRBD1 or TRBD2 (5 bases each). The clonotype was recovered from an adult with an advanced solid tumor such as melanoma, head and neck, liver or kidney cancer. This CDR3 reads CAWAPGQGPYEQYF. In nucleotides, the CDR3 is TGTGCCTGGGCCCCCGGTCAGGGACCCTACGAGCAGTACTTC.